This TCR beta chain originates from a study of T cell changes during pregnancy in multiple sclerosis. The CDR3 loop spans 13 amino acids. From germline, CDR1 is SGHAT and CDR2 FQNNGV. V was shortened by 0 bases and J by 11 bases, with 13 bases between the two germline ends. Profiling relied on immunoSEQ multiplex PCR, and the TCRdb table lists in-frame clones only, not all of them. The profile covers 60,000 to 85,000 clones, with around 90% appearing a single time and roughly 3.3% taken by the ten largest. The chain links TRBV11-2 to TRBJ1-1; D is possibly TRBD1 (6 bases). The sequence was obtained from a female donor in good health, enrolled as a control in a pregnancy study. The sequencing here drew on peripheral blood, taken after pregnancy. CDR3 nucleotides: TGTGCCAGCAGCTTAGATCAGGTCCAGGGGGCTTTCTTT. Encoded protein: CASSLDQVQGAFF.